This is a list of T cell receptor beta chains from one sample in a study of blood T cell repertoires in COVID-19. Profiling relied on immunoSEQ multiplex PCR, and the TCRdb table lists in-frame clones only, not all of them. The sample includes over 250,000 clones, under 90% of them seen just once. The specimen sequenced was PBMCs or T cells enriched from blood (not recorded which). The receptor set was obtained from a woman in her sixties who had recovered from COVID-19. Each CDR3 is given with its conserved first and last residue. D genes are given only for firm matches. Clone size is shown for a subset of rows, as once, few, many or a class of expanded clone.

d_call: TRBD2
clone_size: NA
v_call: TRBV5-4
j_call: TRBJ2-7
cdr3_nt: TGTGCCAGCAGCTTGGCCGGGGGTAGCGGGAATGAGCAGTACTTC
cdr3_aa: CASSLAGGSGNEQYF

d_call: NA
clone_size: NA
v_call: TRBV29-1
j_call: TRBJ2-1
cdr3_nt: TGCAGCGCGGACCGGGATGAGCAGTTCTTC
cdr3_aa: CSADRDEQFF

d_call: NA
clone_size: NA
v_call: TRBV28
j_call: TRBJ1-4
cdr3_nt: TGTGCCAGCAGTTTCGAAAGGTTCGGGGAAAAACTGTTTTTT
cdr3_aa: CASSFERFGEKLFF

d_call: TRBD2
clone_size: NA
v_call: TRBV5-1
j_call: TRBJ2-5
cdr3_nt: TGCGCCAGCAGCCGAAGCGGGGACCTCCAAGAGACCCAGTACTTC
cdr3_aa: CASSRSGDLQETQYF

d_call: NA
clone_size: NA
v_call: TRBV29-1
j_call: TRBJ2-3
cdr3_nt: TGCAGCGTTGAGTACGGGGCAGATACGCAGTATTTT
cdr3_aa: CSVEYGADTQYF

d_call: TRBD1
clone_size: NA
v_call: TRBV7-8
j_call: TRBJ1-5
cdr3_nt: TGTGCCAGCAGCGTCGGGACAGGGGGCTATCAGCCCCAGCATTTT
cdr3_aa: CASSVGTGGYQPQHF

d_call: NA
clone_size: NA
v_call: TRBV28
j_call: TRBJ1-5
cdr3_nt: TGTGCCAGCAGGAAGACAGGATGGAGCAATCAGCCCCAGCATTTT
cdr3_aa: CASRKTGWSNQPQHF

d_call: TRBD2
clone_size: NA
v_call: TRBV27
j_call: TRBJ2-3
cdr3_nt: TGTGCCAGCAGTGGGGGGGGACTAGCGGCAGATACGCAGTATTTT
cdr3_aa: CASSGGGLAADTQYF

d_call: NA
clone_size: NA
v_call: TRBV21-1
j_call: TRBJ2-7
cdr3_nt: TGTGCCAGCAGCAACCAGGGCTACGAGCAGTACTTC
cdr3_aa: CASSNQGYEQYF

d_call: TRBD1
clone_size: few
v_call: TRBV5-3
j_call: TRBJ1-1
cdr3_nt: TGTGCCAGAAGCTTCCATGGACAGGGGGCGGTTAGTGTGAACACTGAAGCTTTCTTT
cdr3_aa: CARSFHGQGAVSVNTEAFF

d_call: NA
clone_size: NA
v_call: TRBV7-9
j_call: TRBJ2-7
cdr3_nt: TGTGCCAGCAGCTTTGGCGGACAAACCTACGAGCAGTACTTC
cdr3_aa: CASSFGGQTYEQYF

d_call: TRBD1
clone_size: few
v_call: TRBV6-5
j_call: TRBJ1-1
cdr3_nt: TGTGCCAGCAGCGATTACAGGGGAATGAACACTGAAGCTTTCTTT
cdr3_aa: CASSDYRGMNTEAFF

d_call: TRBD1
clone_size: NA
v_call: TRBV5-1
j_call: TRBJ2-7
cdr3_nt: TGCGCCAGCAGCCGATGGACAGGGAGCACCTACGAGCAGTACTTC
cdr3_aa: CASSRWTGSTYEQYF

d_call: NA
clone_size: NA
v_call: TRBV30
j_call: TRBJ2-7
cdr3_nt: TGTGCCTGGAGTGTACGTCGTAGCGGCCTGGAGTACTTC
cdr3_aa: CAWSVRRSGLEYF

d_call: NA
clone_size: NA
v_call: TRBV5-5
j_call: TRBJ2-7
cdr3_nt: TGTGCCAGCACTCCATTAGTCTCAGGGTACGAGCAGTACTTC
cdr3_aa: CASTPLVSGYEQYF